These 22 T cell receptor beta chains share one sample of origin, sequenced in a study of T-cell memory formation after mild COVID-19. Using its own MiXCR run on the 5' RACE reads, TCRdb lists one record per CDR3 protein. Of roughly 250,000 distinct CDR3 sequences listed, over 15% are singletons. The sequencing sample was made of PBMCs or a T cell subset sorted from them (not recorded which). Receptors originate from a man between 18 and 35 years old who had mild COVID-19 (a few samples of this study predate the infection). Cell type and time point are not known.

The CDR3 DNA is TGCAGCGTTGGGGGTCGTCAAGATACGCAGTATTTT. Amino acids: CSVGGRQDTQYF. This sequence joins TRBV29-1 and TRBJ2-3; D gene ambiguous. The germline V gene encodes CDR1 SQVTM and CDR2 ANQGSEA. The germline V and J ends were trimmed by 4 bases and 5 bases, with 10 bases remaining between them. CDR3 length: 12 residues.

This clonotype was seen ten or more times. The CDR3 sequence is CASSFGLAGGQDTQYF. For the CDR3, the DNA is TGTGCCAGCAGCTTCGGACTAGCGGGGGGGCAAGATACGCAGTATTTT. V is TRBV7-9 and J is TRBJ2-3; 15 bases are shared with TRBD2. Trimming at V came to 3 bases and at J to 5 bases, leaving 3 bases not matched to a gene. In germline, CDR1 is SEHNR, CDR2 FQNEAQ (reference sequence). This CDR3 is built from 16 residues.

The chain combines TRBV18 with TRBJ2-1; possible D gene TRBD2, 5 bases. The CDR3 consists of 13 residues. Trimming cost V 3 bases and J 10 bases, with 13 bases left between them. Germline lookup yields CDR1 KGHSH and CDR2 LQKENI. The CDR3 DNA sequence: TGTGCCAGCTCACCTCGATCCCCGGGGGAGCAGTTCTTC. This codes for CASSPRSPGEQFF.

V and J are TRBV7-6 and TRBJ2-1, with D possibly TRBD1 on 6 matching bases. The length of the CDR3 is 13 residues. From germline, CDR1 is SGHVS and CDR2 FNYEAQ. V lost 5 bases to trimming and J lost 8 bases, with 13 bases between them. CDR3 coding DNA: TGTGCCAGCAGCCAAACAACAGGGTATGAGCAGTTCTTC. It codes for CASSQTTGYEQFF.

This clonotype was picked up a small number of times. The CDR3 spells CSVDSALFANVGNTEAFF. CDR3 bases: TGCAGCGTTGATTCAGCCCTCTTTGCCAACGTGGGGAACACTGAAGCTTTCTTT. This sequence joins TRBV29-1 and TRBJ1-1; D remains ambiguous. The germline V gene encodes CDR1 SQVTM and CDR2 ANQGSEA. The CDR3 has 18 amino acids. V dropped 3 bases and J dropped 1 base, with 24 bases sitting between them.

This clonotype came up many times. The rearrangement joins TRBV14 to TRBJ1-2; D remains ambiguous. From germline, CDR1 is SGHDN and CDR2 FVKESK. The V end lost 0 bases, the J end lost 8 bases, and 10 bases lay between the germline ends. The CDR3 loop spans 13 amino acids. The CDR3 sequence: CASSQDRRGGYTF. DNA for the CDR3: TGTGCCAGCAGCCAAGATCGTCGGGGAGGCTACACCTTC.

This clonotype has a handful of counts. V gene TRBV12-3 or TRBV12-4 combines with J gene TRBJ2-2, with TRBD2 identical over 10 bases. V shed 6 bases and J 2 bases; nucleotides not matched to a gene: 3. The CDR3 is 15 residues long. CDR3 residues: CASRGLAANTGELFF. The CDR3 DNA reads TGTGCCAGCAGAGGACTAGCGGCAAACACCGGGGAGCTGTTTTTT.

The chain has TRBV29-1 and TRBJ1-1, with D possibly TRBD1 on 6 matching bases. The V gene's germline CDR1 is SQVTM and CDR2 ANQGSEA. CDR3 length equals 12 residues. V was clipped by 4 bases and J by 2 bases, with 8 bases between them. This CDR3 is CSVGRGNTEAFF. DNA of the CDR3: TGCAGCGTTGGCAGGGGAAACACTGAAGCTTTCTTT.

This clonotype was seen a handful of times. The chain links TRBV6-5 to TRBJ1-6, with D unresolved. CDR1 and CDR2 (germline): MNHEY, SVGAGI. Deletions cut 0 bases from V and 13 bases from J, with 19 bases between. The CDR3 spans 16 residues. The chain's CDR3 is CASSYSATASPDPLHF. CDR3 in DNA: TGTGCCAGCAGTTACTCAGCTACGGCGTCCCCAGATCCCCTCCACTTT.

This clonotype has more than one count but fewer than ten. CDR3 region: CSVSQGARDSPLHF. The CDR3 DNA reads as TGCAGCGTATCGCAGGGGGCAAGGGATTCACCCCTCCACTTT. The chain uses TRBV29-1 and TRBJ1-6, with 8 bases that match TRBD1. With 6 bases clipped from V and 8 bases from J, the junction kept 9 bases outside the gene matches. The CDR3 has 14 amino acids. CDR1 and CDR2 (germline): SQVTM, ANQGSEA.

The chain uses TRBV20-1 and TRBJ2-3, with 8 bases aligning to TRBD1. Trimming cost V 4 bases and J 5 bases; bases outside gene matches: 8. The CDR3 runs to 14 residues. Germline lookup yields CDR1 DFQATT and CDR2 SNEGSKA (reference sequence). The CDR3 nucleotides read TGCAGTGCTAAGGGGCAGGGGGCAATAGATACGCAGTATTTT. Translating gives CSAKGQGAIDTQYF.

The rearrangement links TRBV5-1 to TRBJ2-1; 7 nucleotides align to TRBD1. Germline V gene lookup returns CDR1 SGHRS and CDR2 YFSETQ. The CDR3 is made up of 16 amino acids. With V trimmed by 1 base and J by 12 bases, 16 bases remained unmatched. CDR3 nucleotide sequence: TGCGCCAGCAGCTTGAGGCGGACAGGTACCCCCGTTGGGCAGTTCTTC. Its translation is CASSLRRTGTPVGQFF. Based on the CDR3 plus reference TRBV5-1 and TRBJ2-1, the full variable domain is KAGVTQTPRYLIKTRGQQVTLSCSPISGHRSVSWYQQTPGQGLQFLFEYFSETQRNKGNFPGRFSGRQFSNSRSEMNVSTLELGDSALYLCASSLRRTGTPVGQFFGPGTRLTVL.

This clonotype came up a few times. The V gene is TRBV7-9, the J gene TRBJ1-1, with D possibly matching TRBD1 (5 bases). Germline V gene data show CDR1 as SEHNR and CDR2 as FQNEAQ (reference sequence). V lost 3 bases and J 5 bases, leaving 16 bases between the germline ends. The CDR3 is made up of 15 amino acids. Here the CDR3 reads CASSFIGNGGTEAFF. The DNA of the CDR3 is TGTGCCAGCAGCTTCATCGGCAACGGGGGAACTGAAGCTTTCTTT.

The CDR3 loop is CASSLGDEQYV. The CDR3 nucleotides read TGTGCCAGCAGCTTAGGGGACGAGCAGTACGTC. The chain is built from TRBV7-2 and TRBJ2-7; D unclear. The CDR3 covers 11 residues. Germline V gene data show CDR1 as SGHTA and CDR2 as FQGNSA. V shed 1 base and J shed 5 bases, with 3 bases lying between them.

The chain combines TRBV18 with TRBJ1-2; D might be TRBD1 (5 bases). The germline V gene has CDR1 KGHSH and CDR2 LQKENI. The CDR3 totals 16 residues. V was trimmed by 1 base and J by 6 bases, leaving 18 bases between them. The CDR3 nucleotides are TGTGCCAGCTCACCACAAAGTCAGGGCCTTCTGGATGGCTACACCTTC. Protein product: CASSPQSQGLLDGYTF. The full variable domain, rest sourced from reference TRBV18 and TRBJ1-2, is NAGVMQNPRHLVRRRGQEARLRCSPMKGHSHVYWYRQLPEEGLKFMVYLQKENIIDESGMPKERFSAEFPKEGPSILRIQQVVRGDSAAYFCASSPQSQGLLDGYTFGSGTRLTVV.

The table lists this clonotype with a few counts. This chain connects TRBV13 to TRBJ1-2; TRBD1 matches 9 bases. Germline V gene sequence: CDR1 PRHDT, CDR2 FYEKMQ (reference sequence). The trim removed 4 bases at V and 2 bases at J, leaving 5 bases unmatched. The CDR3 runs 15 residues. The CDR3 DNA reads TGTGCCAGCAGCTCATACGGGACAGGGAACTATGGCTACACCTTC. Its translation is CASSSYGTGNYGYTF.

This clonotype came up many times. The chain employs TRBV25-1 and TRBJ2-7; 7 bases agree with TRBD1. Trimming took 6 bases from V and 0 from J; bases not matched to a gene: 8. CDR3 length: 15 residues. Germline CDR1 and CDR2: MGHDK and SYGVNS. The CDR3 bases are TGTGCCAGCAGCCCCAGTGACAGGGCCTCCTACGAGCAGTACTTC. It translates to CASSPSDRASYEQYF.

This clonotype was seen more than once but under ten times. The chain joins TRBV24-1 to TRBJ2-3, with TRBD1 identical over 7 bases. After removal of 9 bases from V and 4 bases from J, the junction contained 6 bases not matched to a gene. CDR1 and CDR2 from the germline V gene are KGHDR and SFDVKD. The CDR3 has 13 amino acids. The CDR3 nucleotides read TGTGCCACCGGTCAGGGGGACGCAGATACGCAGTATTTT. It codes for CATGQGDADTQYF.

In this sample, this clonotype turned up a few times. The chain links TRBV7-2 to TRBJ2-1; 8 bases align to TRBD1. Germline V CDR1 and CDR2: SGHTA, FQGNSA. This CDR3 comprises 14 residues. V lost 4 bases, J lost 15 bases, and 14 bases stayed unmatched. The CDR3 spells CASSSPRSDRAPFF. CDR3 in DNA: TGTGCCAGCAGCTCGCCGAGGTCGGACAGGGCCCCGTTCTTC.

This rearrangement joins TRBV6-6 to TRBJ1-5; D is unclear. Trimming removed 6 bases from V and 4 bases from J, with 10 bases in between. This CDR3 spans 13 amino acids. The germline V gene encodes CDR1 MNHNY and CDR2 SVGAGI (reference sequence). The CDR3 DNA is TGTGCCAGCAGGCCCCCACTTAATCAGCCCCAGCATTTT. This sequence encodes CASRPPLNQPQHF.

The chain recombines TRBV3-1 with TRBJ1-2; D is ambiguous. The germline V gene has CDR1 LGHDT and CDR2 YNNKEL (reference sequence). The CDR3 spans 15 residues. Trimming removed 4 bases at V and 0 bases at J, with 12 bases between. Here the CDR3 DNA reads TGTGCCAGCAGCCCTTACTTGGTCACTAACTATGGCTACACCTTC. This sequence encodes CASSPYLVTNYGYTF. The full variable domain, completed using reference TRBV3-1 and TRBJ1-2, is DTAVSQTPKYLVTQMGNDKSIKCEQNLGHDTMYWYKQDSKKFLKIMFSYNNKELIINETVPNRFSPKSPDKAHLNLHINSLELGDSAVYFCASSPYLVTNYGYTFGSGTRLTVV.

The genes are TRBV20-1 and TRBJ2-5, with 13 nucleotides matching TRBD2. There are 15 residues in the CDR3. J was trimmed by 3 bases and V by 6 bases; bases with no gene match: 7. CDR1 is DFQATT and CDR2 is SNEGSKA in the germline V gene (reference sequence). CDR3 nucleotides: TGCAGTGCCCCGAGACTAGCGGGGGGTAAAGAGACCCAGTACTTC. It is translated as CSAPRLAGGKETQYF.